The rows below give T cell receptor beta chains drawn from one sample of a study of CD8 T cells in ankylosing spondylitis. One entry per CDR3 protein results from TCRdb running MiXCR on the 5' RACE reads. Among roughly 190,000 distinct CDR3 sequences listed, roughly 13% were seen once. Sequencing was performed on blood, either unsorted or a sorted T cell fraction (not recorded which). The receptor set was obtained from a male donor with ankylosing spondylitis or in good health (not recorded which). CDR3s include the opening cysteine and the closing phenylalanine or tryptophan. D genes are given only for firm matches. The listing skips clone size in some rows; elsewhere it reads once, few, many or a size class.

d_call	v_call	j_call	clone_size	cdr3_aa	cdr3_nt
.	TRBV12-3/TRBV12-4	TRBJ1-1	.	CASSLTVAEAFF	TGTGCCAGCAGTTTAACGGTCGCTGAAGCTTTCTTT
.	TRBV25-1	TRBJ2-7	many	CASGLIYEQYF	TGTGCCAGCGGCTTGATCTACGAGCAGTACTTC
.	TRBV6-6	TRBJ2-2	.	CASNTLGTGELFF	TGTGCCAGCAATACCCTGGGGACCGGGGAGCTGTTTTTT
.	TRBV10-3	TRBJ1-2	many	CAISESYMGGYTF	TGTGCCATCAGTGAGTCGTACATGGGAGGCTACACCTTC
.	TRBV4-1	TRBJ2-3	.	CASSQTHMDTQYF	TGCGCCAGCAGCCAAACTCATATGGATACGCAGTATTTT
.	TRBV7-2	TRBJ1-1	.	CASSRNIGPTEAFF	TGTGCCAGCAGCCGAAATATTGGTCCCACTGAAGCTTTCTTT
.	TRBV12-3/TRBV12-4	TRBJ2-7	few	CASSLIPGGYEQYF	TGTGCCAGCAGTTTAATACCCGGTGGGTACGAGCAGTACTTC
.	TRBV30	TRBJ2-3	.	CAWSGGAGEDTQYF	TGTGCCTGGAGTGGGGGGGCCGGTGAAGATACGCAGTATTTT
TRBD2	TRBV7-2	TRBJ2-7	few	CASSLGGGYAGVSYEQYF	TGTGCCAGCAGCTTGGGGGGAGGGTACGCGGGCGTCTCCTACGAGCAGTACTTC
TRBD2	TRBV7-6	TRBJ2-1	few	CASGAGVLNEQFF	TGTGCCAGCGGAGCGGGAGTGCTCAATGAGCAGTTCTTC
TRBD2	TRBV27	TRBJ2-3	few	CATLTAGLDTQYF	TGTGCCACCTTGACAGCGGGGCTAGATACGCAGTATTTT
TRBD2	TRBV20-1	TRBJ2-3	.	CSAASGTSGVTDTQYF	TGCAGTGCTGCTTCCGGGACTAGCGGTGTCACAGATACGCAGTATTTT
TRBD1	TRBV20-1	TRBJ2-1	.	CSASGTGVNEQFF	TGCAGTGCGTCCGGGACAGGGGTCAATGAGCAGTTCTTC
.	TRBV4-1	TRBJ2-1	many	CASGLYSWSSYNEQFF	TGCGCCAGCGGCCTTTATAGTTGGAGCTCCTACAATGAGCAGTTCTTC
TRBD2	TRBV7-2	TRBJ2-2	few	CASAWGGSAGELFF	TGTGCCAGTGCCTGGGGCGGGAGTGCCGGGGAGCTGTTTTTT
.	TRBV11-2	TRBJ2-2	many	CASSSSGRTVSGELFF	TGTGCCAGCAGCTCATCAGGAAGGACAGTGTCCGGGGAGCTGTTTTTT
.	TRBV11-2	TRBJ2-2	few	CASRRTQGSGELFF	TGTGCCAGCAGGCGAACTCAGGGTAGCGGGGAGCTGTTTTTT
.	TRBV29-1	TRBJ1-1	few	CSGVGSAEAFF	TGCAGCGGCGTAGGGTCCGCTGAAGCTTTCTTT
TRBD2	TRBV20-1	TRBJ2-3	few	CSARDRDSGATDTQYF	TGCAGTGCTAGAGATAGGGATAGCGGGGCCACAGATACGCAGTATTTT
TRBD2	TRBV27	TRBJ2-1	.	CASNPGRLAGGNEQFF	TGTGCCAGCAATCCCGGGCGACTAGCGGGGGGGAATGAGCAGTTCTTC
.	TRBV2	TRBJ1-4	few	CASSRTPLDLNEKLFF	TGTGCCAGCAGTCGAACTCCACTTGACCTTAATGAAAAACTGTTTTTT
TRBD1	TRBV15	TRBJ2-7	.	CATSKDRVETYEQYF	TGTGCCACCAGCAAAGACAGGGTGGAAACCTACGAGCAGTACTTC
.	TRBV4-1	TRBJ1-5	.	CASSQDGPYQPQHF	TGCGCCAGCAGCCAAGATGGCCCCTATCAGCCCCAGCATTTT
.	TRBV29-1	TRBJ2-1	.	CSVEDRGNEQFF	TGCAGCGTTGAAGATCGGGGCAATGAGCAGTTCTTC
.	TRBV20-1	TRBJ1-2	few	CSARDVGQSYGYTF	TGCAGTGCTAGAGATGTTGGACAGTCCTATGGCTACACCTTC
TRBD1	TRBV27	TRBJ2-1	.	CASSFRNRGPSYNEQFF	TGTGCCAGCAGTTTCCGCAACAGGGGCCCCTCCTACAATGAGCAGTTCTTC
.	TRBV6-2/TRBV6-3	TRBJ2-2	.	CASSIAPNTGELFF	TGTGCCAGCAGTATCGCGCCGAACACCGGGGAGCTGTTTTTT
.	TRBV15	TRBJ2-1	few	CATREELSSYNEQFF	TGTGCCACCAGAGAGGAGCTAAGCTCCTACAATGAGCAGTTCTTC
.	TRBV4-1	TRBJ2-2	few	CASSFSPGLEAGELFF	TGCGCCAGCAGCTTTTCCCCAGGGTTAGAGGCCGGGGAGCTGTTTTTT
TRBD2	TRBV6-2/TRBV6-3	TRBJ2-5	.	CASTSGWGLAAPHQETQYF	TGTGCCAGCACTTCGGGTTGGGGACTAGCGGCCCCCCACCAAGAGACCCAGTACTTC
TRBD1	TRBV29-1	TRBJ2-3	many	CSVIQGIRDTQYF	TGCAGCGTCATACAGGGGATTCGAGATACGCAGTATTTT
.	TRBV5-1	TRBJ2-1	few	CASGGREMVDNEQFF	TGCGCCAGCGGCGGTCGGGAGATGGTGGACAATGAGCAGTTCTTC
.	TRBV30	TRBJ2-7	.	CASTSGQGPDEQYF	TGTGCCTCCACCTCCGGGCAGGGGCCGGACGAGCAGTACTTC
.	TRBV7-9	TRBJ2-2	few	CASSFSGTGELFF	TGTGCCAGCAGCTTCTCCGGCACCGGGGAGCTGTTTTTT
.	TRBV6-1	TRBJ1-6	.	CASSTMTGGPGNSPLHF	TGTGCCAGCAGTACCATGACAGGCGGCCCGGGAAATTCACCCCTCCACTTT
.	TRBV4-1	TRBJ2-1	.	CASSPTVRNEQFF	TGCGCCAGCAGCCCGACAGTCCGGAATGAGCAGTTCTTC
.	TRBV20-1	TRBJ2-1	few	CSASLGEVEQFF	TGCAGTGCTAGCTTGGGAGAGGTTGAGCAGTTCTTC
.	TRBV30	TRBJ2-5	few	CAWSSPDYTQETQYF	TGTGCCTGGAGTTCCCCGGACTATACCCAAGAGACCCAGTACTTC
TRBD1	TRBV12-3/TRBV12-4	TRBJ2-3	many	CASTTPGQFTDTQYF	TGTGCCAGCACCACCCCGGGACAGTTCACAGATACGCAGTATTTT
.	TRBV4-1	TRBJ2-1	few	CASSQARTTYNEQFF	TGCGCCAGCAGCCAGGCCAGGACCACCTACAATGAGCAGTTCTTC
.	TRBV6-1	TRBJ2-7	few	CASPRQVFPYEQYF	TGTGCCAGCCCCCGACAGGTATTCCCCTACGAGCAGTACTTC
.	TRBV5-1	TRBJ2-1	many	CASSLGSGSSYNEQFF	TGCGCCAGCAGCTTGGGTTCAGGGAGCTCCTACAATGAGCAGTTCTTC
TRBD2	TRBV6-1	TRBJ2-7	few	CASSEVVAGPPEQYF	TGTGCCAGCAGTGAGGTAGTAGCGGGACCCCCCGAGCAGTACTTC